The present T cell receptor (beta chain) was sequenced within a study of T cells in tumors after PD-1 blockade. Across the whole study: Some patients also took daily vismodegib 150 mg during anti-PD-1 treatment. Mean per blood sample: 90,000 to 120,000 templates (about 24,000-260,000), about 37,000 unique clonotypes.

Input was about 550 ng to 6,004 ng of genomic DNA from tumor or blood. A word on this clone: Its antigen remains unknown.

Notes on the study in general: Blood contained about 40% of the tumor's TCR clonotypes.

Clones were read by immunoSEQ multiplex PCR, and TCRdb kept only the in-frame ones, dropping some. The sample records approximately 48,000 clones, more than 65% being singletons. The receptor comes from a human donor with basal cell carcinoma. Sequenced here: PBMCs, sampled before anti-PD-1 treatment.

The CDR3 DNA sequence: TGTGCCAGCAGCCCCTGGCTAGCGGGTTCTAGTTACGAGCAGTACTTC. Its translation is CASSPWLAGSSYEQYF. This sequence joins TRBV7-2 and TRBJ2-7, with 8 bases matching TRBD2. CDR3 length: 16 residues. Germline V CDR1 and CDR2: SGHTA, FQGNSA. V shed 5 bases, J shed 4 bases, and the junction held 13 bases outside the gene matches.